This T cell receptor beta chain was recorded in a study of cytomegalovirus exposure and HLA in healthy donors (TCRdb year 2017). With regard to the full study: According to an earlier analysis of 587 of the donors, about 179 million T cells yielded 90 million to 140 million unique TCR beta sequences and about 300 Gb of sequence data. HLA typing included class I and class II loci at four-digit resolution. High-throughput TCR immunosequencing, statistical association of individual TCRs with disease status, and machine learning were combined to predict cytomegalovirus infection status. Genome-wide SNP genotypes for about 65% of the 666 donors were used in a later genetic analysis, which treated that subset as a discovery cohort. To decide whether each TCR beta V gene segment behaved as functional or pseudogenic, an earlier analysis of some 600 of the donors relied on high-throughput TCR beta sequencing. Every discovery cohort repertoire had been produced on one sequencing platform. Roughly 5 DR-DQ haplotypes were treated as single units for association and clustering because of strong linkage in the cohort. A later analysis re-analyzed previously published TCR beta repertoires from 666 donors and added high-resolution HLA genotyping to study TCR occurrence patterns. The study aimed to test whether cataloging public T cell receptors could reveal signatures of past pathogen exposure. Among almost 400 genotyped donors of the cohort, an average of 235,054 unique TCR beta nucleotide sequences were sequenced per donor, 15% to 20% of them non-productive. The study used immunosequencing to profile the T cell repertoires of 666 subjects and linked those repertoires to cytomegalovirus serostatus. Of the roughly 390 genotyped donors, over 65% fell in the genetic ancestry cluster associated with self-reported Caucasian donors. Approximately 300 gigabases of sequencing data and roughly 80 million unique TCR sequences made up an early release that covered 500 to 700 HLA-typed donors. Typing coverage varied by locus: about 629-640 donors for A, B, C, DRB1 and DQB1; roughly 520 for DQA1; more than 600 for DPA1; about 450 for DPB1. Donor age, sex, ethnicity and CMV serostatus were compiled alongside the repertoire data. Along with the approximately 700-subject first cohort, a separate validation cohort of over 90 different subjects was used. The later analysis used no new phenotypic data to find candidate immune exposures, relying instead on TCR beta sequences and their occurrence across donors. What the authors observed across the whole study: Most TCR sequences were observed very rarely across donors, whereas some public TCRs were present in many individuals. The study gave a list of about 160 TCR beta chains associated with cytomegalovirus. V-gene and J-gene trimming of TCR beta chains was associated with a missense DCLRE1C variant in a later genetic analysis, and the association was replicated in an independent cohort. A further reported finding was that TCR beta sequences accurately predicted the HLA-A and HLA-B alleles for most subjects in the first cohort. The earlier analysis of about 600 of the donors excluded approximately 15 rarely observed V segments, including chromosome 9 orphons, because counts were too low. Correlated functional status among segregating V segments might reflect linkage disequilibrium, but an unknown experimental factor could not be ruled out. A few of the identified cytomegalovirus-associated TCR beta chains were confirmed in vitro to be specific for cytomegalovirus antigens. This cohort had only TCR beta chains sequenced, and the lack of alpha or paired-chain data limited which features could be detected. The sequencing pipeline was judged likely to have produced a cluster of highly shared sequence variants as a technical artifact. Several of the top co-occurrence clusters appeared to be linked to parvovirus B19, influenza, CMV and Epstein-Barr virus, according to a later analysis. Compared with the roughly 700-donor mean, donors in an Asian-associated ancestry cluster had fewer N-insertions in productive TCRs, according to a later genetic analysis. In a later analysis, TCR association rates were found to vary across HLA loci, with the most associated TCRs seen for DRB1 alleles and the fewest for HLA-C alleles. In both the original and validation cohorts, the classifier was reported to diagnose cytomegalovirus status with high specificity and sensitivity. The 87-base-pair reads could not distinguish some IMGT-functional V segments, including TRBV6-2 and TRBV6-3, so those segments were excluded. Sequencing depth was assumed to be roughly uniform across donors in the presence/absence analyses, though that assumption may not hold. When HLA alleles, especially DR and DQ, strongly co-occurred, attributing TCR associations to individual alleles was difficult. The only immune exposure information available for the cohort was CMV serostatus. In an earlier analysis of around 500 of the donors, most TCR beta V segments appeared in productive rearrangements about 90% or about 30% of the time, broadly matching IMGT annotations. The authors suggested that the approach could potentially be extended to other disease states and immunological phenotypes. Specific HLA alleles were associated with roughly 16,000 TCR beta sequences at a false discovery rate of 0.05 in a later analysis. Because HLA typing was missing for some donors at each locus, association tests included only the typed subset. Compared with equally common non-associated chains, HLA-associated TCR beta chains in a later analysis were more clonally expanded and had lower generation probabilities. A later analysis found that most CMV-associated TCR beta chains appeared HLA-restricted, with HLA associations seemingly driven largely by CMV exposure.

The cohort comprised 670 or so healthy bone marrow donors. At the time of sampling, all cohort members were nominally healthy, though unrecorded immune exposures were likely present. The donor tested CMV seronegative and was one of the 352 seronegative cohort members. Every donor gave a peripheral blood sample, and the peripheral blood mononuclear cells from that sample were used for TCR beta sequencing. The Qiagen DNeasy Blood Extraction Kit was used to extract genomic DNA from the blood cell samples. About this clone itself: The specificity of this receptor is unknown. It has no much larger one-base neighbor in the sample; base qualities were not kept.

The library came from the immunoSEQ multiplex PCR assay. For the multiplex PCR, a mixture combining 60 forward primers for TCR Vbeta segments and 13 reverse primers for TCR Jbeta segments was used. A multiplex PCR assay on genomic DNA amplified the CDR3 region of rearranged TCR beta genes. On the Illumina HiSeq System, the amplified TCR beta libraries were sequenced as 87-base-pair reads. Processing in the source paper ran as follows. A later analysis tallied about 77 million unique TCR beta chains across the 666 repertoires, and about 12 million of those chains were shared by two or more donors. Raw reads were error-corrected and collapsed into unique sequences with a nearest-neighbor algorithm that merged closely related sequences to remove PCR and sequencing errors. CDR3 sequences were aligned to IMGT reference sequences to assign V, D and J gene segments. Each retained sequence needed at least a six-nucleotide match to both a V gene segment and a J gene segment. A rearrangement counted as productive if the CDR3 had no stop codons and remained in frame with V and J, and every other rearrangement counted as non-productive. CDR3 was defined by IMGT convention, running from the second conserved V-encoded cysteine to the conserved J-encoded phenylalanine. In an earlier analysis of approximately 500 of the donors, sequences lacking an unambiguous match to a single V gene segment were excluded. An earlier analysis of just under 600 of the donors called V segments functional above 56.7% productive rearrangements and segregating when the between-donor standard deviation exceeded 5%. A statistical classification framework was developed to diagnose cytomegalovirus status using the catalog of TCR beta chain sequences. V and J gene assignment, in a later analysis, came from comparing TCR nucleotide sequences with IMGT/GENE-DB human TR gene sequences. In a later analysis, CDR3 sequences and most-parsimonious VDJ recombination scenarios were assigned using the TCRdist pipeline. In a later analysis, every TCR beta chain was defined by the combination of its CDR3 amino acid sequence and its V-gene family, and reads without a unique V-gene family were dropped. As a way to deal with suspected cross-contamination and a sequencing artifact, a later analysis dropped over 550 nucleotide sequences that were highly shared and had low generation probability. For each public chain, a later analysis derived a clonal expansion index from normalized ranks of inferred template counts within each repertoire. A later analysis computed generation probabilities with a VDJ recombination model fitted to out-of-frame rearrangements, and checked the results against IGoR. Hypergeometric tests were used in a later analysis to score TCR-TCR, TCR-HLA and TCR-CMV co-occurrence, with a repertoire-size bias correction applied to the TCR pairs. To estimate false discovery rates, a later analysis permuted the HLA or CMV assignments 20 times. A later analysis grouped co-occurring TCRs with DBSCAN, adding TCRdist sequence similarity when clustering within HLA-allele-positive subsets. Repertoires with fewer than 30,000 or more than 120,000 public chains, plus five repertoires with anomalous nucleotide sharing, were excluded from co-occurrence clustering. TCRdb mirrors the immuneACCESS table, restricted to in-frame sequences. Some clones are absent from its copies; in checked studies, under half trace to an unresolved V gene, and the reason for the others is unknown. Clonal size and the V and J genes are those of that table, whereas D and trimming came from the DNA. The sample profile shows roughly 98,000 clones; around 77% of them were found once. Clones ranked in the top ten supply about 3.5% of the sample.

The germline V gene gives CDR1 as ENHRY and CDR2 as SYGVKD. A distance of 15 bases separates the germline ends of V and J, which lose 3 bases and 4 bases respectively. From its cysteine to its phenylalanine, the CDR3 spans 15 amino acids. The only DNA kept is the CDR3, 45 bases in frame from the first base. Source material: PBMCs. The sequence joins TRBV10-3 to TRBJ1-1; possibly the D gene is TRBD1, per 6 matching bases. This TCR was sampled from a man aged 40-49 years in good health and CMV-seronegative. The DNA sequence is given as TGTGCCATCAGTGATAAGCTACCCAGGGGCACTGAAGCTTTCTTT. Its product reads: CAISDKLPRGTEAFF.